What follows are 24 T cell receptor beta chains derived from one specimen sequenced in a study of T-cell memory formation after mild COVID-19 (dated by TCRdb to the early 2020s). Library generation was performed with 5' RACE. These reads were obtained on an Illumina NovaSeq 6000. Starting from the raw public reads, TCRdb applied fastp trimming at Q25, assembled clones with MiXCR and retained in-frame beta chains. Rows with a matching CDR3 protein are joined into one entry that keeps the most common DNA and genes. The sample table holds approximately 410,000 distinct CDR3 sequences, of which around a quarter were seen once. Jointly, the top ten make up around 14% of the sample. The sample consisted of PBMCs or a T cell subset sorted from them (not recorded which). The receptor set was obtained from an adult woman who had mild COVID-19 (a few samples of this study predate the infection). The sample titles of this study are shuffled in the database, so cell type and time point are left out; the donor was told from shared clones.

The chain combines TRBV20-1 with TRBJ2-5; 8 bases align to TRBD2. Germline values: CDR1 DFQATT, CDR2 SNEGSKA (reference sequence). The length of the CDR3 is 13 residues. J lost 6 bases, V lost 1 base, and 4 bases had no gene match. CDR3 loop: CSARVSGDQTQYF. DNA of the CDR3: TGCAGTGCTAGAGTTAGCGGGGATCAGACCCAGTACTTC.

The sample holds many counts of this clonotype. The rearrangement links TRBV11-3 to TRBJ2-1; 7 nucleotides align to TRBD2. The CDR3 loop spans 15 amino acids. CDR1 and CDR2 from the germline V gene are SGHNT and YENEEA. Germline trimming cut 2 bases from V and 1 base from J; bases unmatched to any gene: 2. The CDR3 nucleotides are TGTGCCAGCAGCTTACAAGCGGGATCCTACAATGAGCAGTTCTTC. Encoded protein: CASSLQAGSYNEQFF.

In its sample, this clonotype was seen many times. Germline is not matched at one junction end, which may reflect a read error. V usage is TRBV7-2 and J usage is TRBJ2-3, with TRBD1 identical over 7 bases. Germline V gives CDR1 SGHTA, CDR2 FQGNSA. The CDR3 is made up of 14 amino acids. As DNA, the CDR3 is TGTGCCAGCACCTTAGACAGGGTCGCAGATACGCAGTATTTT. It is translated as CASTLDRVADTQYF.

The gene calls are TRBV4-1 and TRBJ2-7, with D possibly TRBD1 on 6 matching bases. The V gene lost 3 bases and the J gene lost 2 bases, with 8 bases spanning the gap. The CDR3 is 13 amino acids. CDR1 MGHRA and CDR2 YSYEKL come from the germline V gene. The CDR3: CASSHTGTYEQYF. Here the CDR3 DNA reads TGCGCCAGCAGCCATACAGGGACCTACGAGCAGTACTTC.

The chain employs TRBV5-1 and TRBJ2-2; a possible D gene is TRBD2 (5 bases). CDR3 length: 15 amino acids. The germline CDR1 and CDR2 sequences are SGHRS and YFSETQ. Trimming removed 5 bases from V and 1 base from J, with 12 bases in between. The CDR3 here is CASSGREGNTGELFF. CDR3 DNA: TGCGCCAGCAGTGGGAGAGAGGGGAACACCGGGGAGCTGTTTTTT. Looking up the rest from reference TRBV5-1 and TRBJ2-2 gives the full variable domain: KAGVTQTPRYLIKTRGQQVTLSCSPISGHRSVSWYQQTPGQGLQFLFEYFSETQRNKGNFPGRFSGRQFSNSRSEMNVSTLELGDSALYLCASSGREGNTGELFFGEGSRLTVL.

The V call is TRBV13, the J call TRBJ2-5; 7 bases agree with TRBD1. Germline V gives CDR1 PRHDT, CDR2 FYEKMQ (reference sequence). The CDR3 has 15 amino acids. J gave up 3 bases and V 5 bases, and 9 bases lay outside the gene matches. Here the CDR3 DNA reads TGTGCCAGCAGCACGCAGGGGGACAGAGAAGAGACCCAGTACTTC. This codes for CASSTQGDREETQYF.

The rearrangement uses TRBV20-1 and TRBJ2-7; D is perhaps TRBD1 (6 bases). Germline CDR1 reads DFQATT; CDR2 reads SNEGSKA (reference sequence). The CDR3 sequence is 11 residues long. Trimming cost V 6 bases and J 5 bases, with 11 bases left between them. The CDR3 DNA is TGCAGTGCCACTACAGGGAACGAGCAGTACTTC. It is translated as CSATTGNEQYF.

The V gene is TRBV6-6, the J gene TRBJ1-2; perhaps TRBD1 as D (5 bases). Germline V CDR1 and CDR2: MNHNY, SVGAGI (reference sequence). The CDR3 runs to 13 residues. Trimming shortened V by 6 bases and J by 7 bases, and 15 bases separated the two germline ends. CDR3 DNA: TGTGCCAGCAGCCCCGACAGCCGCATTGGCTACACCTTC. This translates into CASSPDSRIGYTF.

The rearrangement uses TRBV3-1 and TRBJ1-6; 7 positions agree with TRBD1. Trimming took 4 bases from V and 10 from J; bases not matched to a gene: 10. This CDR3 has 15 amino acids. Germline V lookup: CDR1 LGHDT, CDR2 YNNKEL (reference sequence). The CDR3 region has the DNA TGTGCCAGCAGCCCCCTGACAGGGAAGGGGTCACCCCTCCACTTT. It yields the protein CASSPLTGKGSPLHF.

The chain employs TRBV4-1 and TRBJ2-2; the D is unclear. Trimming pared 1 base from V and 5 bases from J, leaving 11 bases between. CDR3 length: 15 amino acids. Germline loops: CDR1 MGHRA, CDR2 YSYEKL. Here the CDR3 DNA reads TGCGCCAGCAGCCAAGTGGGAAGCTGGACCGGGGAGCTGTTTTTT. Translated: CASSQVGSWTGELFF.

The chain has TRBV12-3 or TRBV12-4 and TRBJ2-5; D may correspond to TRBD1 or TRBD2 (6 bases each). V dropped 4 bases and J dropped 5 bases, with 17 bases sitting between them. CDR3 length: 15 amino acids. The CDR3 nucleotides are TGTGCCAGCAGTTCTAATACCGTAGGGGGGGAGACCCAGTACTTC. This gives the protein CASSSNTVGGETQYF.

This clonotype has more than one count but fewer than ten. The rearrangement links TRBV11-2 to TRBJ2-7; 7 bases line up with TRBD1. Germline CDR1 SGHAT, CDR2 FQNNGV. This CDR3 region has 15 residues. Trimming at V came to 1 base and at J to 2 bases, leaving 5 bases not matched to a gene. The CDR3, as DNA: TGTGCCAGCAGCTTAGCGCCGACAGGGACCTACGAGCAGTACTTC. Protein sequence: CASSLAPTGTYEQYF.

The chain joins TRBV6-5 to TRBJ2-7, with D uncertain. Germline V gene sequence: CDR1 MNHEY, CDR2 SVGAGI. V lost 6 bases, J lost 1 base, and 16 bases lay in between. The CDR3 runs 15 residues. The CDR3 here is CASSLKTPGSYEQYF. CDR3 DNA sequence: TGTGCCAGCAGCCTTAAGACACCTGGGTCCTACGAGCAGTACTTC.

V is TRBV4-3 and J is TRBJ1-2; weak D call: TRBD1 (5 bases). CDR1 is LGHNA and CDR2 is YSLEER in the germline V gene. The CDR3 sequence is 15 residues long. Trimming stripped 4 bases from V and 8 bases from J, with 20 bases between. CDR3: CASSLSRGGIKGYTF. The CDR3 bases are TGCGCCAGCAGCCTTAGCCGGGGGGGAATCAAGGGCTACACCTTC.

There are a few counts of this clonotype. The chain recombines TRBV30 with TRBJ2-2; 11 bases are shared with TRBD2. CDR1 GTSNPN and CDR2 SVGIG come from the germline V gene (reference sequence). Trimming took 3 bases from V and 1 from J; bases not matched to a gene: 4. There are 16 residues in the CDR3. The CDR3 bases are TGTGCCTGGAGGACTCTAGCGGGGGGGAACACCGGGGAGCTGTTTTTT. It encodes CAWRTLAGGNTGELFF.

This clonotype was counted ten times or more. The rearrangement links TRBV3-1 to TRBJ2-7, with 9 bases identical to TRBD1. V was clipped by 4 bases and J by 4 bases; unmatched bases: 5. The CDR3 spans 14 residues. Germline loops: CDR1 LGHDT, CDR2 YNNKEL (reference sequence). The CDR3 DNA is TGTGCCAGCAGCCCCGGAGGGACAGGGTACGAGCAGTACTTC. It codes for CASSPGGTGYEQYF.

This clonotype came up a few times. The gene calls are TRBV7-2 and TRBJ2-2; maybe TRBD2 (5 bases). Per the germline V gene, CDR1 is SGHTA and CDR2 is FQGNSA. The CDR3 contains 16 residues. Between the trimmed V and J ends, which lost 5 bases and 4 bases, there was a span of 17 bases. CDR3 sequence: CASSLWASPSTGELFF. The CDR3 DNA is TGTGCCAGCAGCCTGTGGGCTAGCCCGAGCACCGGGGAGCTGTTTTTT.

The J gene is TRBJ1-5, the V gene TRBV7-8; maybe TRBD1 (6 bases). The germline V gene encodes CDR1 SGHVS and CDR2 FQNEAQ. This CDR3 is 13 amino acids long. V shed 5 bases and J shed 7 bases, with 12 bases lying between them. In DNA form, the CDR3 reads TGTGCCAGCAGCATAACAGGGACCCAGCCCCAGCATTTT. It translates to CASSITGTQPQHF.

V is TRBV4-3 and J is TRBJ2-2, with a weak D call TRBD2 (6 bases). Germline-derived CDR1 and CDR2 are LGHNA and YSLEER. Trimming removed 5 bases from V and 2 bases from J, with 15 bases in between. This CDR3 region has 16 residues. CDR3 DNA sequence: TGCGCCAGCAGCATAAACGGGAGACGAAACACCGGGGAGCTGTTTTTT. It is translated as CASSINGRRNTGELFF.

This clonotype occurred many times. This chain joins TRBV30 and TRBJ1-5; D is uncertain. V was clipped by 0 bases and J by 4 bases, with 4 bases between them. Germline values: CDR1 GTSNPN, CDR2 SVGIG (reference sequence). There are 12 residues in the CDR3. The CDR3 protein is CAWSVWNQPQHF. The CDR3 DNA reads TGTGCCTGGAGTGTATGGAATCAGCCCCAGCATTTT.

This clonotype came up a few times. The V and J genes are TRBV12-3 or TRBV12-4 and TRBJ2-7; 7 bases match TRBD1. The V and J ends lost 6 bases and 3 bases, in that order; junction bases with no gene match: 11. The CDR3 consists of 15 residues. The CDR3 DNA follows: TGTGCCAGCAGGCGTTACAGGGGCGGGCGCTACGAGCAGTACTTC. Translated: CASRRYRGGRYEQYF.

This clonotype turned up a few times. The chain uses TRBV6-6 and TRBJ2-1; D is possibly TRBD1 (6 bases). This CDR3 contains 14 residues. The germline gives CDR1 MNHNY, CDR2 SVGAGI (reference sequence). V lost 0 bases, J lost 8 bases, and 11 bases lay in between. The CDR3 spells CASSYSYRAHEQFF. CDR3 coding DNA: TGTGCCAGCAGTTACTCGTACAGGGCTCATGAGCAGTTCTTC.

This clonotype appeared a few times. This sequence joins TRBV30 and TRBJ2-1, with 7 bases matching TRBD2. The CDR3 totals 14 residues. Germline V CDR1 and CDR2: GTSNPN, SVGIG (reference sequence). Trimming cost V 2 bases and J 7 bases; bases outside gene matches: 8. The CDR3 reads CAWSLGLEGNEQFF. The CDR3 nucleotides are TGTGCCTGGAGTCTAGGACTAGAAGGTAATGAGCAGTTCTTC.

The V and J genes are TRBV9 and TRBJ2-1; a possible D gene is TRBD1 (5 bases). This CDR3 is 15 amino acids long. V lost 0 bases and J lost 2, with 9 bases in between. Germline V gene sequence: CDR1 SGDLS, CDR2 YYNGEE. CDR3 nucleotide sequence: TGTGCCAGCAGCGTAGGGGGCGGAACCTACAATGAGCAGTTCTTC. It translates to CASSVGGGTYNEQFF.